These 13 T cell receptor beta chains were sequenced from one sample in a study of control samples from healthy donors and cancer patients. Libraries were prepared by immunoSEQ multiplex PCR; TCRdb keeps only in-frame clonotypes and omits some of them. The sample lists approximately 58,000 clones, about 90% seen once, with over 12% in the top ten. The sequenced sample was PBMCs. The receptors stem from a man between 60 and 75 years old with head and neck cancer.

Here the CDR3 reads CASRPGLGVQWETQYF. The DNA of the CDR3 is TGTGCCAGCAGACCGGGACTAGGAGTCCAATGGGAGACCCAGTACTTC. V is TRBV28 and J is TRBJ2-5, with 8 bases lining up with TRBD2. Trimming cost V 6 bases and J 5 bases; bases outside gene matches: 14. The CDR3 has 16 residues. Per germline, CDR1 MDHEN and CDR2 SYDVKM. Looking up the rest from reference TRBV28 and TRBJ2-5 gives the full variable domain: DVKVTQSSRYLVKRTGEKVFLECVQDMDHENMFWYRQDPGLGLRLIYFSYDVKMKEKGDIPEGYSVSREKKERFSLILESASTNQTSMYLCASRPGLGVQWETQYFGPGTRLLVL.

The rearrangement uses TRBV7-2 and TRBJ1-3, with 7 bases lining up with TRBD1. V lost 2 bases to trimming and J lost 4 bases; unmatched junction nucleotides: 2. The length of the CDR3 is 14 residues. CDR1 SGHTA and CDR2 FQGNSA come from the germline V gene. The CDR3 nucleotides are TGTGCCAGCAGCTTATACAGGGGAGGAAACACCATATATTTT. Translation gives CASSLYRGGNTIYF.

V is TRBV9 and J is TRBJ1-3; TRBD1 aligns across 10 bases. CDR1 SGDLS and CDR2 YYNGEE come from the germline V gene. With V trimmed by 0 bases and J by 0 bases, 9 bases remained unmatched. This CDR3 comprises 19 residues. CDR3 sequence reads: CASSVAGTGDAFSGNTIYF. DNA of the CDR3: TGTGCCAGCAGCGTAGCCGGGACAGGGGACGCCTTCTCTGGAAACACCATATATTTT.

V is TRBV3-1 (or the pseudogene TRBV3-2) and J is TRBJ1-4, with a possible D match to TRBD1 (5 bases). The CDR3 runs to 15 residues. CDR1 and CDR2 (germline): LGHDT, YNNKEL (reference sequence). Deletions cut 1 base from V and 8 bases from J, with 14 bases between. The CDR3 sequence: CASSQGDPGREKLFF. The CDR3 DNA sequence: TGTGCCAGCAGCCAAGGGGACCCGGGGAGGGAAAAACTGTTTTTT.

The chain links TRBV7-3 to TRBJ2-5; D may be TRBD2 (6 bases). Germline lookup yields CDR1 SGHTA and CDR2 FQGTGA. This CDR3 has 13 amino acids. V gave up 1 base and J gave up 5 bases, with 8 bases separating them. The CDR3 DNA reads TGTGCCAGCAGCTTAAACGGAGGGGAGACCCAGTACTTC. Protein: CASSLNGGETQYF.

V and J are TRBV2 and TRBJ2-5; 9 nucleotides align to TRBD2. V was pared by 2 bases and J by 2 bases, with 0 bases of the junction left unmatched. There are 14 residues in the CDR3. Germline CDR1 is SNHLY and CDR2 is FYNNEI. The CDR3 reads CASSETSGQETQYF. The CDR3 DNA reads TGTGCCAGCAGTGAAACTAGCGGGCAAGAGACCCAGTACTTC.

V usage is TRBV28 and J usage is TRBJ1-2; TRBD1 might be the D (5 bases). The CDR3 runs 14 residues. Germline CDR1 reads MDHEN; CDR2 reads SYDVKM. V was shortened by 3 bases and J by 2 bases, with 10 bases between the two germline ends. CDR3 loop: CASSLSQGNYGYTF. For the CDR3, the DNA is TGTGCCAGCAGTTTGAGTCAGGGCAACTATGGCTACACCTTC.

The CDR3 loop is CAWSRRRLNYGYTF. The CDR3 DNA sequence: TGTGCCTGGAGTAGGCGACGCCTGAACTATGGCTACACCTTC. The chain joins TRBV30 to TRBJ1-2; D unresolved. Trimming stripped 2 bases from V and 2 bases from J, with 12 bases between. The CDR3 has 14 residues. Germline CDR1 and CDR2: GTSNPN and SVGIG (reference sequence). Combining the CDR3 with reference TRBV30 and TRBJ1-2 gives the whole variable domain SQTIHQWPATLVQPVGSPLSLECTVEGTSNPNLYWYRQAAGRGLQLLFYSVGIGQISSEVPQNLSASRPQDRQFILSSKKLLLSDSGFYLCAWSRRRLNYGYTFGSGTRLTVV.

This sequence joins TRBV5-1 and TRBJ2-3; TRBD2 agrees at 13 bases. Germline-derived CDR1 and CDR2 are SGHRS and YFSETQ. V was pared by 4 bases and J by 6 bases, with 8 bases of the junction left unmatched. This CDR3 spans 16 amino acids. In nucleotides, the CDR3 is TGCGCCAGCAGCAGGGGGACTAGCGGGATTTCGGATACGCAGTATTTT. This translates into CASSRGTSGISDTQYF.

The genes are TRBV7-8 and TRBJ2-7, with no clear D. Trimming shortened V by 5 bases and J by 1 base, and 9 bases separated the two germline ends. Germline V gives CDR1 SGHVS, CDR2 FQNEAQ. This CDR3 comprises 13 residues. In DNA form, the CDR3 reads TGTGCCAGCAGCCCCCTTTTTTCCTACGAGCAGTACTTC. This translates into CASSPLFSYEQYF.

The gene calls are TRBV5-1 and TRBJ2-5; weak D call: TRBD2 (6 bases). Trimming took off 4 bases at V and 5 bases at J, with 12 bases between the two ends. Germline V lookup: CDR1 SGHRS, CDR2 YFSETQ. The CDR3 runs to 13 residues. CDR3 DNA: TGCGCCAGCAGCACGGGAGAGACGGAGACCCAGTACTTC. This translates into CASSTGETETQYF.

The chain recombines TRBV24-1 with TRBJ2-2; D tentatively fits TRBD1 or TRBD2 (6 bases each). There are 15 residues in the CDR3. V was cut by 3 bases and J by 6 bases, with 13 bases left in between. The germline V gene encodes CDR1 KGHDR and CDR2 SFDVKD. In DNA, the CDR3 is TGTGCCACCAGTGATATCTACAGGGACTCCGGGGAGCTGTTTTTT. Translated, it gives CATSDIYRDSGELFF.

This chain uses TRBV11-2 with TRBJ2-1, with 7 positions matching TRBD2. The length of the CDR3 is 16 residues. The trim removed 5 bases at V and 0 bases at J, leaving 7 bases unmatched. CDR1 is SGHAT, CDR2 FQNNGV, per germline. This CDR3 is CASSPSLALSYNEQFF. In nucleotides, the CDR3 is TGTGCCAGCAGCCCCTCACTAGCGCTCTCCTACAATGAGCAGTTCTTC.